The subject of this entry is one T cell receptor (beta chain). These data belong to a study of blood T cell repertoires in COVID-19. Study background: Specimens from acute and convalescent COVID-19 originated in the United States, Italy and Spain.

CDR3 length: 15 amino acids. Authors' data handling: Amplification of reference gene primers was used by the study to estimate nucleated cell counts. Repertoires were generated with immunoSEQ multiplex PCR, while TCRdb's copy carries only in-frame clones and drops some. The V and J calls and clone size come from that table; D and trimming were worked out from the DNA. The profile shows a few hundred thousand clones, nearly 90% of them singletons. This clonotype was obtained from a man in his late teens or twenties with active or convalescent COVID-19. Sequences were obtained from peripheral blood. The gene calls are TRBV21-1 and TRBJ1-5; the table calls TRBD1, which could not be checked here. TRBV21-1 is termed a pseudogene. The CDR3 sequence: CASTTGTESNQPQHF. CDR3 DNA: TGTGCCAGCACCACCGGGACAGAAAGCAATCAGCCCCAGCATTTT.